The clone carrying this T cell receptor beta chain was picked up many times. Antigen unknown. These data are taken from a study of read filtering for tumor transcriptome and immune sequencing. Study at large: After DNase treatment, RNA was made into whole-transcriptome libraries. Whole-study results and caveats: Single-read clonotypes: 80% to 90% of IR-seq clonotypes (around 3.5% of reads), more than 70% of RNA-seq clonotypes (approximately 45% of reads). Without single-read clonotypes, shared clonotype proportions correlated more between IR-seq and RNA-seq.

The library was built from 400 ng RNA with molecular barcoded adaptors for alpha/delta and beta/gamma chains. One entry per CDR3 protein results from TCRdb running MiXCR on the reads. The data show over 15,000 distinct CDR3 sequences, roughly a fifth seen once. CDR3 size: 16 residues. The ends lost 3 bases at V and 5 bases at J; junction bases unmatched: 12. CDR1 SGDLS and CDR2 YYNGEE come from the germline V gene. This TCR derives from a donor aged 40 or over with multiple myeloma. The chain uses TRBV9 and TRBJ2-3, with 7 bases matching TRBD2. Specimen: a population of CD138-negative cells sorted from bone marrow. The CDR3, as DNA: TGTGCCAGCAGCGCGCCGCTAGCGGACGGTGGAGATACGCAGTATTTT. Its translation: CASSAPLADGGDTQYF.